The clone carrying this TCR beta chain was found a few times. Its antigen remains unknown. Amplification targeted TCR beta CDR3 regions from RNA transcripts. The study used the HTBI primer set for a first-round RT-PCR of the TCR CDR3. Each CDR3 protein is one row after TCRdb ran MiXCR on the multiplex PCR reads. The data show roughly 520,000 distinct CDR3 sequences, around a quarter seen once. The sample comes from a study of T cells in Graves' hyperthyroidism and ophthalmopathy. General observations from the study: Most thyroid clonotypes expanded above 0.001 were also detected in blood. From stable hyperthyroidism, ophthalmopathy was set apart by a 13 V-J model.

Ophthalmopathy patients had Clinical Activity Score at least 3, NOSPECS grade at least 4, duration under 3 months. Diagnoses rested on clinical symptoms, serum thyroxine and TRAb, thyroid ultrasound and orbital computed tomography. The sample taken for sequencing was blood. This TCR derives from a woman aged 25 to 39 with Graves' ophthalmopathy.

CDR3 bases: TGTGCCACCAGTGATCACCGGGCCTACTATGGCTACACCTTC. This gives the protein CATSDHRAYYGYTF. The chain is built from TRBV24-1 and TRBJ1-2, with D unclear. V lost 3 bases, J lost 3 bases, and 10 bases lay in between. The CDR3 runs to 14 residues. The V gene's germline CDR1 is KGHDR and CDR2 SFDVKD.